A selection of T cell receptor beta chains follows, all from one sample in a study of blood T cell repertoires in COVID-19. The protocol was immunoSEQ multiplex PCR, while the TCRdb copy is restricted to in-frame clones and leaves out a portion. The repertoire holds about 120,000 clones, less than 85% seen once, with roughly 2.5% in the top ten. What was sequenced was peripheral blood. Source of these receptors: a man aged 50-60 years with acute or convalescent COVID-19. CDR3s include the opening cysteine and the closing phenylalanine or tryptophan. Each record gives: D gene, clone size, V gene, J gene, CDR3 DNA, CDR3 protein. D genes are given only for firm matches. Size values are once, few and many counts, or a class for expanded clones, and some rows have none.

TRBD1	-	TRBV2	TRBJ2-2	TGTGCCAGCAGCAGGACAGGGGGCAGGTACACCGGGGAGCTGTTTTTT	CASSRTGGRYTGELFF
-	-	TRBV2	TRBJ1-5	TGTGCCAGCGGACTGGGAGGAGCGCGGCCCCAGCATTTT	CASGLGGARPQHF
-	-	TRBV9	TRBJ2-6	TGTGCCAGCAGCGGAATGTTAGGCAGGCTCGCCTCTGGGGCCAACGTCCTGACTTTC	CASSGMLGRLASGANVLTF
-	-	TRBV4-1	TRBJ2-7	TGCGCCAGCAGCCAAGAAGTACAGGGGGGGGAGCAGTACTTC	CASSQEVQGGEQYF
TRBD2	-	TRBV9	TRBJ2-7	TGTGCCAGCAGCTTCGACCCACTAGCGGGGGGCGAGCAGTACTTC	CASSFDPLAGGEQYF
-	-	TRBV5-4	TRBJ2-7	TGTGCCAGCAGCCGGCCGGGGACTCGAGAGCAGTACTTC	CASSRPGTREQYF
-	-	TRBV7-6	TRBJ2-5	TGTGCCAGCAGCTTTGCAGGGCGCGGGAAAGAGACCCAGTACTTC	CASSFAGRGKETQYF
TRBD2	-	TRBV5-6	TRBJ2-2	TGTGCCAGCAGCTTAGCGGGACTTAACACCGGGGAGCTGTTTTTT	CASSLAGLNTGELFF
TRBD2	-	TRBV24-1	TRBJ2-1	TGTGCCACCAGTGAAACTAGCGGGGGGGGAGTCAATGAGCAGTTCTTC	CATSETSGGGVNEQFF
-	few	TRBV7-9	TRBJ1-6	TGTGCCAGCAGCTCGGACTACTATAATTCACCCCTCCACTTT	CASSSDYYNSPLHF
TRBD2	-	TRBV19	TRBJ2-5	TGTGCCAGTAGTTCCGCGGGACTAGCGGGAGGAGAGACCCAGTACTTC	CASSSAGLAGGETQYF
-	once	TRBV6-5	TRBJ1-4	TGTGCCAGCAGGCTAAGCGTGGGTGAAAAACTGTTTTTT	CASRLSVGEKLFF
TRBD2	-	TRBV29-1	TRBJ2-3	TGCAGCGAAGAGCGGGAGGGATCAGATACGCAGTATTTT	CSEEREGSDTQYF
TRBD1	-	TRBV19	TRBJ2-1	TGTGCCAGTAGCGTACAGGGGCGAAATGAGCAGTTCTTC	CASSVQGRNEQFF
TRBD2	-	TRBV19	TRBJ2-1	TGTGCCAGTAGTAGGGGGGGCAATGAGCAGTTCTTC	CASSRGGNEQFF
-	-	TRBV11-2	TRBJ2-5	TGTGCCTCCACTAACTACCAAGAGACCCAGTACTTC	CASTNYQETQYF
-	-	TRBV19	TRBJ1-1	TGTGCCAGTAGTACAGGTCTCTCTGAAGCTTTCTTT	CASSTGLSEAFF
TRBD1	-	TRBV11-2	TRBJ1-2	TGTGCCAGCAGCGGGGGGACAGGGGATAACTATGGCTACACCTTC	CASSGGTGDNYGYTF
TRBD2	-	TRBV7-3	TRBJ2-1	TGTGCCAGCAGCCTCACTAGCGGACCTTACAATGAGCAGTTCTTC	CASSLTSGPYNEQFF
-	-	TRBV7-8	TRBJ2-5	TGTGCCAGCAGCTTCCTCCAGGGGCCAGGGGAGACCCAGTACTTC	CASSFLQGPGETQYF
TRBD1	-	TRBV2	TRBJ1-3	TGTGCCAGCAGTGTGACAGGGGGCTCTGGAAACACCATATATTTT	CASSVTGGSGNTIYF
-	-	TRBV15	TRBJ1-2	TGTGCCACCAGCAGAGGGGGAGGGGGAGGTTTGGGCTACACCTTC	CATSRGGGGGLGYTF
TRBD1	once	TRBV23-1	TRBJ1-2	TGCGCCAGCAGACAGCCGGACAGGCCTAACTATGGCTACACCTTC	CASRQPDRPNYGYTF
-	-	TRBV5-1	TRBJ1-1	TGCGCCAGCAGCCCCGGGAGGCCGACGAGAACTGAAGCTTTCTTT	CASSPGRPTRTEAFF
TRBD2	-	TRBV28	TRBJ2-1	TGTGCCAGCAGGAGACTAGCGGCGAGCTCCTACAATGAGCAGTTCTTC	CASRRLAASSYNEQFF
TRBD1	few	TRBV14	TRBJ2-7	TGTGCCAGCAGCCCCACCCTAGGGGGCACCTACGAGCAGTACTTC	CASSPTLGGTYEQYF
-	-	TRBV5-4	TRBJ2-7	TGTGCCAGCAGCTTTTTGGGGGCCGAGCAGTACTTC	CASSFLGAEQYF
TRBD1	-	TRBV6-5	TRBJ2-7	TGTGCCAGCAGTACAGGGGCCAGCTCCTACGAGCAGTACTTC	CASSTGASSYEQYF
-	-	TRBV5-1	TRBJ2-5	TGCGCCAGCAGCTTGGTAGAGGCGGGGACCCAGTACTTC	CASSLVEAGTQYF
TRBD2	-	TRBV29-1	TRBJ2-3	TGCAGCGTTGAACTAGCGGGAGTGAGGGGCACAGATACGCAGTATTTT	CSVELAGVRGTDTQYF
TRBD1	few	TRBV11-1	TRBJ1-1	TGTGCCAGCAGCTCGGACAGGGCTGAAGCTTTCTTT	CASSSDRAEAFF
-	-	TRBV12-2	TRBJ1-1	TGTGCAAGTCGCTTTAGGGGATCAGGGTGCGCGAACACTGAAGCTTTCTTT	CASRFRGSGCANTEAFF
-	-	TRBV27	TRBJ2-7	TGTGCCAGCAGGCAGTCATTAACCTACGAGCAGTACTTC	CASRQSLTYEQYF
-	-	TRBV7-8	TRBJ2-1	TGTGCCAGCAGCTCACCCTCTTACAGGGTGACCGCAAATGAGCAGTTCTTC	CASSSPSYRVTANEQFF
-	-	TRBV24-1	TRBJ2-1	TGTGCCACCATGGGCGGAGGGCTATACAATGAGCAGTTCTTC	CATMGGGLYNEQFF
-	-	TRBV12-3/TRBV12-4	TRBJ1-1	TGTGCCAGCACCTCGGTTGAGGGCACTGAAGCTTTCTTT	CASTSVEGTEAFF
TRBD1	-	TRBV7-3	TRBJ2-1	TGTGCCAGCAGCATACAGGGGAAGGGGTTGAGTGAGCAGTTCTTC	CASSIQGKGLSEQFF
TRBD1	-	TRBV19	TRBJ1-4	TGTGCCAGTTCTTCGACAGGGGGAAATGAAAAACTGTTTTTT	CASSSTGGNEKLFF
TRBD2	-	TRBV5-4	TRBJ2-7	TGTGCCAGCAGCGCAACTGGACTAGCGGGAGCCGGCGAGCAGTACTTC	CASSATGLAGAGEQYF
-	-	TRBV28	TRBJ2-1	TGTGCCAGTAGACTGGCCCGACACAATGAGCAGTTCTTC	CASRLARHNEQFF
-	-	TRBV7-9	TRBJ2-5	TGTGCCAGCAGCTTAGGTAGCAATAAGGTTGAGACCCAGTACTTC	CASSLGSNKVETQYF
-	-	TRBV4-1	TRBJ2-5	TGCGCCAGCAGCCCGTTTGTCCGGGAAGAGACCCAGTACTTC	CASSPFVREETQYF
TRBD1	-	TRBV19	TRBJ2-7	TGTGCCAGTAGAGTTATAGGGGGCGCTTCCGAGCAGTACTTC	CASRVIGGASEQYF
-	-	TRBV7-6	TRBJ1-1	TGTGCCAGCAGCCGGGAACGGGGGAACACTGAAGCTTTCTTT	CASSRERGNTEAFF